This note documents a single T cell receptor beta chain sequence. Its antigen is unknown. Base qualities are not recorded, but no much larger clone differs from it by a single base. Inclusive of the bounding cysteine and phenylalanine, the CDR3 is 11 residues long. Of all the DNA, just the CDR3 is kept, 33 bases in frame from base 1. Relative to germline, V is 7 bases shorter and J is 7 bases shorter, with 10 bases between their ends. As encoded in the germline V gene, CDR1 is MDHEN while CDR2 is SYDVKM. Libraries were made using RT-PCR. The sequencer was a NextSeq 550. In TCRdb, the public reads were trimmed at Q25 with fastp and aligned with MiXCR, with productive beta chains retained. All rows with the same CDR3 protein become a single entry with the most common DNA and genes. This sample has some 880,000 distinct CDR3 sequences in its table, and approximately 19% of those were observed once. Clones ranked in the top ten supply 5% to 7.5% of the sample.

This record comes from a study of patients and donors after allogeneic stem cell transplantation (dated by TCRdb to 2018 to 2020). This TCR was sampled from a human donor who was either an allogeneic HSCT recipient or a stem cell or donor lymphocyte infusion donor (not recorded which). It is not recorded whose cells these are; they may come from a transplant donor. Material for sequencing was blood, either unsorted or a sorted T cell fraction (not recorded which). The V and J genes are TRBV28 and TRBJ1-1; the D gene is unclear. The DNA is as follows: TGTGCCAGCACATTACACGATGAAGCTTTCTTT. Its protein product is CASTLHDEAFF.